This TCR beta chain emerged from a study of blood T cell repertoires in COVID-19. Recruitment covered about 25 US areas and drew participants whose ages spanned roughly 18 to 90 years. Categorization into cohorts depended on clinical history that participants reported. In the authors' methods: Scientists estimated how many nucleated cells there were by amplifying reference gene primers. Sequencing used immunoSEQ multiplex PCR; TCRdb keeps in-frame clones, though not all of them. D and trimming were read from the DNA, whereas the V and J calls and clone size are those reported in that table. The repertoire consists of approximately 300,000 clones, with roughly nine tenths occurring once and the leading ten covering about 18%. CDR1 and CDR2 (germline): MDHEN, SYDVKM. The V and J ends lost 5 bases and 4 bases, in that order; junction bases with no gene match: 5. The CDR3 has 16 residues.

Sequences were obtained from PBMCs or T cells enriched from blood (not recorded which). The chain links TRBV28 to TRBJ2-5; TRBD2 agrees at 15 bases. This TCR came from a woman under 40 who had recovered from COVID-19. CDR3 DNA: TGTGCCAGCAGTCAACTGGGACTAGCGGGAGGAGAGACCCAGTACTTC. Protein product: CASSQLGLAGGETQYF.